These 4 T cell receptor beta chains share one sample of origin, sequenced in a study of blood T cell repertoires in COVID-19. Generated by immunoSEQ multiplex PCR, the TCRdb table keeps only in-frame clones and is missing some. The top ten clones hold around 2.2% of a sample with 200,000 or so clones, about 86% of them seen once. The sequencing sample was made of peripheral blood. The receptor source for this set is a woman aged 45-65 years with acute or convalescent COVID-19.

The rearrangement links TRBV6-6 to TRBJ1-4; no definite D call. Trimming cost V 0 bases and J 7 bases, with 15 bases left between them. Germline assignment: CDR1 MNHNY and CDR2 SVGAGI (reference sequence). This CDR3 region has 16 residues. DNA of the CDR3: TGTGCCAGCAGTTACTCAGGCGGACTTAAGGGTGAAAAACTGTTTTTT. Protein: CASSYSGGLKGEKLFF.

V is TRBV6-5 and J is TRBJ2-3, with 11 nucleotides matching TRBD2. With 5 bases clipped from V and 5 bases from J, the junction kept 3 bases outside the gene matches. The germline CDR1 and CDR2 sequences are MNHEY and SVGAGI. CDR3 length: 14 residues. The CDR3 DNA follows: TGTGCCAGCAGTCTAGCGGGAGGTGGAGATACGCAGTATTTT. It encodes CASSLAGGGDTQYF.

The rearrangement uses TRBV5-1 and TRBJ2-5; D might be TRBD2 (6 bases). The CDR3 runs to 14 residues. V gave up 4 bases and J gave up 2 bases, with 12 bases separating them. The germline V gene encodes CDR1 SGHRS and CDR2 YFSETQ. In nucleotides, the CDR3 is TGCGCCAGCAGCGCTCGACTAGATCAAGAGACCCAGTACTTC. Translated: CASSARLDQETQYF.

The CDR3 here is CASSITGVNTEAFF. The CDR3 region has the DNA TGTGCCAGTAGTATAACGGGAGTGAACACTGAAGCTTTCTTT. The chain carries TRBV19 and TRBJ1-1; no reliable D call. Looked up from germline, CDR1 is LNHDA and CDR2 is SQIVND (reference sequence). The V end lost 2 bases, the J end lost 0 bases, and 7 bases lay between the germline ends. This CDR3 is built from 14 residues.